This T cell receptor (beta chain) was recorded in a study of OX40 agonist ivuxolimab in advanced cancers. Study summary: An agonistic anti-OX40 (CD134) antibody, ivuxolimab, was used to treat the patients. Whole-study results and caveats: In the 0.1 to 3.0 mg/kg range, CD4+ and CD8+ blood T cells had expanded clonally by week 6.

CDR3 length: 16 amino acids. Per germline, CDR1 SEHNR and CDR2 FQNEAQ (reference sequence). With V trimmed by 5 bases and J by 5 bases, 8 bases remained unmatched. Regarding this clone: What it binds is unknown.

Clones were read by immunoSEQ multiplex PCR, and TCRdb kept only the in-frame ones, dropping some. The table lists 66,000 or so clones, approximately 86% of them singletons, with 2% in the top ten. This receptor was taken from an adult with an advanced solid tumor such as melanoma, head and neck, liver or kidney cancer. This chain connects TRBV7-9 to TRBJ2-2; 10 nucleotides match TRBD1. This specimen consisted of CD4+ or CD8+ T cells sorted from blood, obtained in a trial of the OX40 agonist ivuxolimab. For the CDR3, the DNA is TGTGCCAGCAGCCTTGGGACAGGGGAAGTAACCGGGGAGCTGTTTTTT. Translating it yields CASSLGTGEVTGELFF. Full variable domain (missing parts from reference TRBV7-9 and TRBJ2-2): DTGVSQNPRHKITKRGQNVTFRCDPISEHNRLYWYRQTLGQGPEFLTYFQNEAQLEKSRLLSDRFSAERPKGSFSTLEIQRTEQGDSAMYLCASSLGTGEVTGELFFGEGSRLTVL.